The clone carrying this T cell receptor (beta chain) was observed a few times. Its antigen is not known. The CDR3 length is 15 residues. The germline gives CDR1 MDHEN, CDR2 SYDVKM. With V trimmed by 5 bases and J by 6 bases, 12 bases remained unmatched. This sample was included in a study of T-cell memory formation after mild COVID-19. Across the study: Largely, TCR clusters stayed within a single donor. Whole-study results and caveats: CD4+ clones that contracted lay mainly in CM and EM; CD8+ ones lay in EMRA. CD4/CD8 balance characterized clones contracting day 15 to 85, and CD4+ skew characterized later expanders.

TCRdb used MiXCR to reprocess the 5' RACE reads, holding one entry per CDR3 protein. The sample carries under 300,000 distinct CDR3 sequences, 16% recorded once. Sample: PBMCs or a T cell subset sorted from them (not recorded which). The V call is TRBV28, the J call TRBJ1-2, with 7 bases identical to TRBD1. The TCR sequence derives from a young man who had mild COVID-19 (a few samples of this study predate the infection). Cell type and time point are not known. The CDR3 DNA sequence: TGTGCCAGCAGTGTAACAGGGGCCCTGCAGAATGGCTACACCTTC. This gives the protein CASSVTGALQNGYTF.